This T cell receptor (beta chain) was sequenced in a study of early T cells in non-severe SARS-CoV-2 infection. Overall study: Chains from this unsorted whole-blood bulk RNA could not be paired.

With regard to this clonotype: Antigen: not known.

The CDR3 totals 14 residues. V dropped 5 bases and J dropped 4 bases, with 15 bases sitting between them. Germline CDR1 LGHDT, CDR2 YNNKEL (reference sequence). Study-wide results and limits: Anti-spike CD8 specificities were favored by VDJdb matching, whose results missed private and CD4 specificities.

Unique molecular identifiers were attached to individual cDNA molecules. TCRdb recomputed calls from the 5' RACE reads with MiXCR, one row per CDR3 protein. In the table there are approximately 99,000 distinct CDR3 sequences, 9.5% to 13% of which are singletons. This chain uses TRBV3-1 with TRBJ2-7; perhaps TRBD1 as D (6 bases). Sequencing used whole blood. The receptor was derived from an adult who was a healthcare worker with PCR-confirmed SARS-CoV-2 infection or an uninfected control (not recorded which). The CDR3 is CASSLWTVGYEQYF. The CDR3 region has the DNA TGTGCCAGCAGCTTGTGGACAGTCGGGTACGAGCAGTACTTC.